This T cell receptor beta chain was sequenced during a study of early T cells in non-severe SARS-CoV-2 infection (dated by TCRdb to about 2021). About the investigation overall: Because TCR sequencing relied on bulk RNA taken from unsorted whole blood, pairing of alpha and beta chains was not possible.

Between the V and J ends, shortened by 1 base and 1 base respectively, the junction contains 6 bases. The cysteine opens and the phenylalanine closes a CDR3 of 14 amino acids. CDR3 DNA only is kept here, 42 bases in frame from base 1. The germline V gene supplies CDR1 KGHDR and CDR2 SFDVKD. Preparation of the library involved 5' RACE. Sequenced using a NextSeq 500. In the TCR library protocol, unique molecular identifiers were attached to individual cDNA molecules to correct for PCR bias and sequencing error. Both TCR alpha and beta chains were sequenced, and tight co-correlation was observed between alpha and beta sequence abundances in each sample. The authors' pipeline ran thus. Decombinator V4 was used to annotate the V gene, J gene and CDR3 of the TCR sequences. TCRs were defined as expanded if a significant change between any two time points was detected under a Poisson model with p below 0.0001. Abundances of TCRs were expressed as counts per million after normalisation to the total number of TCRs sequenced in each sample. MAIT TCRs were defined by TRAV1-2 paired with TRAJ12, TRAJ20 or TRAJ33, and iNKT TCRs by TRAV10 paired with TRAJ18. A search of VDJdb, accessed on 1 November 2021, was run for TCRs annotated to CMV, EBV and SARS-CoV-2, with TCRs annotated for multiple antigens excluded. Starting from the raw public reads, TCRdb applied fastp trimming at Q25, assembled clones with MiXCR and retained in-frame beta chains. CDR3 protein sequences are deduplicated, and each keeps its most common genes and DNA. In this record, the V and J calls reflect TCRdb's handling and not the investigators' own analysis. The sample contains about 30,000 distinct CDR3 sequences, 3% to 5% of them found a single time. 7.5% to 9% of the sample lies in the top ten.

What the work shows at the level of the full study, not this receptor alone: VDJdb matching was skewed toward anti-spike CD8 responses and likely underestimated virus-specific expansions, missing private and CD4 specificities.

A case-control design nested within a healthcare worker cohort in London, UK, was used, with weekly nasopharyngeal swab PCR tests and blood sampling performed. Healthcare workers were recruited during the week of the UK lockdown, between 23 and 31 March 2020, and followed weekly for up to roughly 15 weeks. This clonotype appeared many times. Its antigen has not been determined. The record has no base qualities; no much larger clone is one base away. Source material: whole blood. The chain links TRBV24-1 with TRBJ1-1; no D gene is confidently identified. The receptor was derived from an adult who was a healthcare worker with PCR-confirmed SARS-CoV-2 infection or an uninfected control (not recorded which). The nucleotide sequence reads as follows: TGTGCCACCAGTGATTTACAGACGAACACTGAAGCTTTCTTT. Translated, this gives CATSDLQTNTEAFF.